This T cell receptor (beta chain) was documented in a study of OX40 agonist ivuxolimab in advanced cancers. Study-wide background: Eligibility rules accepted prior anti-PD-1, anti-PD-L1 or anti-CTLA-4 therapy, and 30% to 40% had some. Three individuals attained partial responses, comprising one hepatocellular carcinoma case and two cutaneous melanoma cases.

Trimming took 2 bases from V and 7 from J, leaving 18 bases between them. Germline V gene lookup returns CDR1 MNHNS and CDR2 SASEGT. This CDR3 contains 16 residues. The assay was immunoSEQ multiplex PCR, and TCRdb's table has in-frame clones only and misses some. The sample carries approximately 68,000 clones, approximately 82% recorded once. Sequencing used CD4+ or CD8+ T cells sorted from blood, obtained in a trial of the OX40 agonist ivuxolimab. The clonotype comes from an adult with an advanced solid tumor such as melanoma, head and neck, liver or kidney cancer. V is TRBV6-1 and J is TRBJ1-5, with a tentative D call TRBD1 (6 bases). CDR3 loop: CASSEIRADSGQPQHF. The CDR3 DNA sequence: TGTGCCAGCAGTGAAATCAGGGCGGACAGTGGGCAGCCCCAGCATTTT.